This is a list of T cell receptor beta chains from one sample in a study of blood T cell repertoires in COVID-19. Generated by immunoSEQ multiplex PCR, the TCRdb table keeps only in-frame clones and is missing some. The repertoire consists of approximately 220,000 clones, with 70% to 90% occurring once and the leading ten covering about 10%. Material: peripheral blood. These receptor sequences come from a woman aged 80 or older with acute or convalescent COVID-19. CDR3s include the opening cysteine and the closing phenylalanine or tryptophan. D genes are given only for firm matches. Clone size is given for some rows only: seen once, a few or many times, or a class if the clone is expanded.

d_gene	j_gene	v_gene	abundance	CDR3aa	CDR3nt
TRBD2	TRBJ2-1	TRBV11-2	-	CASSLNPLVPGGSYNEQFF	TGTGCCAGCAGCTTAAATCCCCTAGTGCCGGGGGGCTCCTACAATGAGCAGTTCTTC
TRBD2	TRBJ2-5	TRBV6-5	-	CASSRLAGGRETQYF	TGTGCCAGCAGTCGACTAGCGGGGGGGCGGGAGACCCAGTACTTC
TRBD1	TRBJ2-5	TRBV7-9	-	CASSFRQGERETQYF	TGTGCCAGCAGCTTCCGACAGGGGGAGAGAGAGACCCAGTACTTC
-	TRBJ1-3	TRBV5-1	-	CASSQQALSGNTIYF	TGCGCCAGCAGCCAACAGGCGCTCTCTGGAAACACCATATATTTT
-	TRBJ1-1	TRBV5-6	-	CASSRRGWDTEAFF	TGTGCCAGCAGCCGTCGGGGTTGGGACACTGAAGCTTTCTTT
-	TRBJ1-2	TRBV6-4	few	CASSAEFGGLTGYTF	TGTGCCAGCAGTGCTGAGTTCGGGGGGCTTACTGGCTACACCTTC
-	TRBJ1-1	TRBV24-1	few	CATSDFIFTGRTEAFF	TGTGCCACCAGTGATTTCATTTTTACAGGGCGGACTGAAGCTTTCTTT
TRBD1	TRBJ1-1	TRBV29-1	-	CSVVGTGGSTEAFF	TGCAGCGTTGTGGGAACAGGGGGCTCCACTGAAGCTTTCTTT
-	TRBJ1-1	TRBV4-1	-	CASSQAEGENTEAFF	TGCGCCAGCAGCCAAGCCGAGGGGGAGAACACTGAAGCTTTCTTT
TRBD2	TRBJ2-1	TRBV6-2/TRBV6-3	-	CASSPLAVGNEQFF	TGTGCCAGCAGTCCCCTAGCGGTCGGCAATGAGCAGTTCTTC
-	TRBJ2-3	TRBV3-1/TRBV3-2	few	CASSQGQQGGLDTQYF	TGTGCCAGCAGCCAGGGACAGCAGGGGGGCTTAGATACGCAGTATTTT
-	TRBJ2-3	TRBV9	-	CASSPRLDGIADTQYF	TGTGCCAGCAGCCCGAGACTAGACGGGATCGCAGATACGCAGTATTTT
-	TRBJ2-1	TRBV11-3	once	CASSLRGSSYNEQFF	TGTGCCAGCAGCTTACGGGGGAGCTCCTACAATGAGCAGTTCTTC
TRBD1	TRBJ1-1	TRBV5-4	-	CASSLGQGSEAFF	TGTGCCAGCAGCTTGGGACAGGGATCTGAAGCTTTCTTT
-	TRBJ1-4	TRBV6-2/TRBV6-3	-	CASSNHRVGEKLFF	TGTGCCAGCAGTAACCACCGGGTTGGTGAAAAACTGTTTTTT
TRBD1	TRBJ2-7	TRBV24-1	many	CATEDRGIGYEQYF	TGTGCCACAGAGGACAGGGGGATAGGCTACGAGCAGTACTTC
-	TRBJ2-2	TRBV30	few	CAWAPGLTGELFF	TGTGCCTGGGCCCCGGGGTTAACCGGGGAGCTGTTTTTT
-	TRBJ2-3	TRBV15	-	CATSRAGTGTDTQYF	TGTGCCACCAGCAGAGCCGGGACTGGCACAGATACGCAGTATTTT
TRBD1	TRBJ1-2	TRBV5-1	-	CASSWGDSSNYGYTF	TGCGCCAGCAGCTGGGGGGACAGCTCTAACTATGGCTACACCTTC
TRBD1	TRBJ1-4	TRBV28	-	CASRQQGPGEKLFF	TGTGCCAGTCGTCAACAGGGGCCCGGGGAAAAACTGTTTTTT
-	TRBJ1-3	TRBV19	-	CASKTRGSGNTIYF	TGTGCCAGTAAGACCAGGGGTTCTGGAAACACCATATATTTT
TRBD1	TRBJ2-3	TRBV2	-	CASRTGGEPDTQYF	TGTGCCAGCCGAACAGGGGGAGAGCCAGATACGCAGTATTTT
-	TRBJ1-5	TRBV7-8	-	CASSWETGNQPQHF	TGTGCCAGCAGCTGGGAAACAGGGAATCAGCCCCAGCATTTT
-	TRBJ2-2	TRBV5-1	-	CASSLDKNTGELFF	TGCGCCAGCAGCTTGGATAAAAACACCGGGGAGCTGTTTTTT
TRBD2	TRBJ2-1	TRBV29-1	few	CSVREHGAYNEQFF	TGCAGCGTGCGGGAGCACGGGGCGTACAATGAGCAGTTCTTC
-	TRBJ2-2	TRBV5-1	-	CASSLRLVESGELFF	TGCGCCAGCAGCCTTCGACTAGTAGAGTCCGGGGAGCTGTTTTTT
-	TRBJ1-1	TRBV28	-	CASSGRANTEAFF	TGTGCCAGCAGTGGCAGGGCGAACACTGAAGCTTTCTTT
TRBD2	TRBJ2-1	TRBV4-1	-	CASSQNLAGGGNSYNEQFF	TGCGCCAGCAGCCAAAATCTAGCGGGAGGGGGCAACTCCTACAATGAGCAGTTCTTC
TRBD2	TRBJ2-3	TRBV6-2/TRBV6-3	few	CASSYGLAGGLSTDTQYF	TGTGCCAGCAGTTATGGGCTAGCGGGGGGTCTTAGCACAGATACGCAGTATTTT
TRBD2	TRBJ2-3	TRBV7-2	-	CASSPYSGTGDTQYF	TGTGCCAGCAGCCCGTATAGCGGGACCGGCGATACGCAGTATTTT
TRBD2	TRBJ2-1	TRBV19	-	CASSPGLAPGNEQFF	TGTGCCAGTTCCCCGGGACTAGCGCCGGGAAATGAGCAGTTCTTC
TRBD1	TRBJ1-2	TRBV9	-	CASSVRQGGSDGYTF	TGTGCCAGCAGCGTAAGACAGGGGGGAAGCGATGGCTACACCTTC
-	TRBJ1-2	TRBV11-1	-	CASSLDSITNYGYTF	TGTGCCAGCAGCTTAGACAGTATCACTAACTATGGCTACACCTTC
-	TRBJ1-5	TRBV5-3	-	CARSPDPPVASNQPQHF	TGTGCCAGAAGCCCCGACCCACCGGTAGCTAGCAATCAGCCCCAGCATTTT
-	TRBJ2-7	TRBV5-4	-	CASSLTGAEQYF	TGTGCCAGCAGCTTAACAGGAGCCGAGCAGTACTTC
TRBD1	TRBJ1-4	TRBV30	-	CAWDTGGGGKLFF	TGTGCCTGGGACACAGGGGGAGGCGGAAAACTGTTTTTT
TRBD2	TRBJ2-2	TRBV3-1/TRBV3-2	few	CASRLAGANTGELFF	TGTGCCAGCAGACTAGCGGGAGCGAACACCGGGGAGCTGTTTTTT
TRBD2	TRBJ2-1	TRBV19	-	CASRTSGGGTSEQFF	TGTGCCAGTAGGACTAGCGGAGGGGGAACGAGTGAGCAGTTCTTC
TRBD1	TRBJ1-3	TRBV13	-	CASRRQGATGNTIYF	TGTGCCAGCAGACGACAGGGGGCAACTGGAAACACCATATATTTT
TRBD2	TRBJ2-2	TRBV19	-	CASSRLAGGPGTGELFF	TGTGCCAGTAGTAGACTAGCGGGAGGGCCGGGCACCGGGGAGCTGTTTTTT
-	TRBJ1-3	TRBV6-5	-	CASSSGTSGNTIYF	TGTGCCAGCAGTTCTGGGACTTCTGGAAACACCATATATTTT
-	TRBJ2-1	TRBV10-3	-	CAISEDSDSYNEQFF	TGTGCCATCAGTGAGGACAGCGATTCCTACAATGAGCAGTTCTTC
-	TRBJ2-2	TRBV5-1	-	CASSLARSTNTGELFF	TGCGCCAGCAGCTTGGCCCGGTCGACAAACACCGGGGAGCTGTTTTTT
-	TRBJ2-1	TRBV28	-	CASSRYNEQFF	TGTGCCAGCAGTCGTTACAATGAGCAGTTCTTC
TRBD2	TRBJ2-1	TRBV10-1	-	CASSVGTSGLSYNEQFF	TGCGCCAGCAGTGTGGGCACTAGCGGGCTCTCCTACAATGAGCAGTTCTTC
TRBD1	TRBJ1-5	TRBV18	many	CASSLRDSEGNQPQHF	TGTGCCAGCTCACTAAGGGACAGTGAGGGCAATCAGCCCCAGCATTTT
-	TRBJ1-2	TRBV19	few	CASSNRGAANYGYTF	TGTGCCAGTAGTAACCGGGGGGCGGCGAACTATGGCTACACCTTC
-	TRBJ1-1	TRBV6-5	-	CASSSESGAFF	TGTGCCAGCAGCTCGGAATCGGGGGCTTTCTTT
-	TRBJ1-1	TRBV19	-	CASSPRRDTTEAFF	TGTGCCAGTAGCCCTCGCAGGGACACCACTGAAGCTTTCTTT
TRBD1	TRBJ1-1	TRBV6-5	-	CASTDRASTEAFF	TGTGCCAGTACGGACAGGGCGAGCACTGAAGCTTTCTTT
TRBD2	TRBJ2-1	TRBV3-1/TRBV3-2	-	CASSRRTSGRANEQFF	TGTGCCAGCAGCCGCCGGACTAGCGGGAGGGCTAATGAGCAGTTCTTC
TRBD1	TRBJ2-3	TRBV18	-	CASPPAPQGASDTQYF	TGTGCCAGCCCCCCTGCACCACAGGGGGCATCGGATACGCAGTATTTT